Reported below is one TCR beta chain. Sequenced by immunoSEQ multiplex PCR; TCRdb stores in-frame clones only, minus some. The profile covers fewer than 85,000 clones, with around 88% appearing a single time and roughly 20% taken by the ten largest. The CDR3 consists of 16 residues. Germline values: CDR1 SGDLS, CDR2 YYNGEE. V lost 4 bases and J lost 4; bases outside the gene matches: 9. The data were obtained in a study of T cell responses to AZD1222 COVID-19 vaccine. Here the sequenced sample was peripheral blood, taken on day 0 of AZD1222 vaccination. The J gene is TRBJ2-1, the V gene TRBV9; 9 bases match TRBD2. This clonotype originated in an adult in good health. The CDR3 nucleotides read TGTGCCAGCAGCCCCCGGGTAGCGGGGGCTTACAATGAGCAGTTCTTC. Its protein product is CASSPRVAGAYNEQFF. Variable domain in full (rest from reference TRBV9 and TRBJ2-1): DSGVTQTPKHLITATGQRVTLRCSPRSGDLSVYWYQQSLDQGLQFLIQYYNGEERAKGNILERFSAQQFPDLHSELNLSSLELGDSALYFCASSPRVAGAYNEQFFGPGTRLTVL.